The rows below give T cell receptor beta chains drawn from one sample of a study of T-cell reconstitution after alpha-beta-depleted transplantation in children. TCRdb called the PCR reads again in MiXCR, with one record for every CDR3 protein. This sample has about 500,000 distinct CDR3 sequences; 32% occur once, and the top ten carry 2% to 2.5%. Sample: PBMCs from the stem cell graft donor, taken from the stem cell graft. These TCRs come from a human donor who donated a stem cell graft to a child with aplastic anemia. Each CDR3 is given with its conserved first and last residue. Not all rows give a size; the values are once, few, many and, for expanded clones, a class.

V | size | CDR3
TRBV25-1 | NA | CASMSGWNEKLFF
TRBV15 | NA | CATSRAYNEQFF
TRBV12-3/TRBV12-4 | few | CASSLESVGPEKLFF
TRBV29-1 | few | CSADLNSYNEQFF
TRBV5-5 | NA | CASSLEGRRAGELFF
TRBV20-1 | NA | CSAIERARDTEAFF
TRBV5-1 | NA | CASSLVGEYSTDTQYF
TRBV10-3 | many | CAISPGTSQETQYF
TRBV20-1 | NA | CSAPRGAGEQYF
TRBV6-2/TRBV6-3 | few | CASSYSSTGREQFF
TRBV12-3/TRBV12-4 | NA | CASSLSGASGQELFF
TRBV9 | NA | CASSQGSGVGMNTEAFF
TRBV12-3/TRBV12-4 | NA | CASSSASTGFGYTF
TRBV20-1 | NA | CSAGSSGTYNEQFF
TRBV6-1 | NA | CASRIRTGDSPLHF
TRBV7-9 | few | CASSFQGQAGELFF
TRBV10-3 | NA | CAISEGRGAKTEAFF
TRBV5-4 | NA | CASSLRDRDPYNEQFF
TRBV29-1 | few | CSVVAGKNIQYF
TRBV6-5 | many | CASIGRSSGLYNEQFF
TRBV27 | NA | CASSLETYEQYF
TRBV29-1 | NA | CSAEDSEAFF
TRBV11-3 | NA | CASQGRENNEQFF
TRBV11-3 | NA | CASSPRGERETQYF
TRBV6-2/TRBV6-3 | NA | CASSFRRGAPNTGELFF
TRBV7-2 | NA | CASSLESSTRGELFF
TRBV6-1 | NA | CASSQDREDEKLFF
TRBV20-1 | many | CSASFGTSTDTQYF
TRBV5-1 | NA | CASSSGGVRGTEAFF
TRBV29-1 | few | CSVGRGQGDGYTF
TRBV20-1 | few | CSAGRADSSNSPLHF
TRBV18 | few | CASSPDGSALVDTQYF
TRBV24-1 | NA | CATSGASGPDTQYF
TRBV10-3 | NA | CAISGSGTSGGEQYF
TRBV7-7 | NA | CASSLEAGGEQYF
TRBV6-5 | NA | CASSYSREPYNEQFF
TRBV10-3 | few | CAISEWEMNSPLHF
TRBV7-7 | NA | CASSSVPGQGRETQYF
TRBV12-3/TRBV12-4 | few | CASRREGPNEQFF
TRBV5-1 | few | CASSLGQGRRETQYF
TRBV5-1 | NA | CASSLSGREGRGTQYF
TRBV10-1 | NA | CASSSQTYNEQFF
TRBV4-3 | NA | CASSTRLGDYDEQFF
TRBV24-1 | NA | CATSDLGEGGLTDTQYF